These 5 T cell receptor beta chains came from one sample sequenced in a study of blood T cell repertoires in COVID-19. Profiling relied on immunoSEQ multiplex PCR, and the TCRdb table lists in-frame clones only, not all of them. This table holds 140,000 to 150,000 clones, 84% found once. Sequencing used PBMCs or T cells enriched from blood (not recorded which). The receptors stem from a woman aged 45-60 years who had been exposed to COVID-19.

The rearrangement links TRBV2 to TRBJ2-1; the D gene is possibly TRBD2 (7 bases). Trimming cost V 6 bases and J 1 base, with 13 bases left between them. The length of the CDR3 is 15 residues. Germline assignment: CDR1 SNHLY and CDR2 FYNNEI. The CDR3 protein is CASRTGGWSYNEQFF. DNA for the CDR3: TGTGCCAGCAGGACGGGGGGCTGGTCCTACAATGAGCAGTTCTTC.

CDR3 amino acids: CATSDSGQGLETQYF. In DNA form, the CDR3 reads TGTGCCACCAGTGATTCGGGACAGGGGTTGGAGACCCAGTACTTC. The chain is built from TRBV24-1 and TRBJ2-5, with TRBD1 identical over 10 bases. With V trimmed by 2 bases and J by 5 bases, 4 bases remained unmatched. The CDR3 covers 15 residues. CDR1 is KGHDR, CDR2 SFDVKD, per germline.

DNA of the CDR3: TGTGCCATCAGCGGACTAGCGCCTCTCGTAGGGGAGCTGTTTTTT. This translates into CAISGLAPLVGELFF. V and J are TRBV10-3 and TRBJ2-2; 9 bases are a match to TRBD2. This CDR3 comprises 15 residues. Germline V lookup: CDR1 ENHRY, CDR2 SYGVKD. With V trimmed by 6 bases and J by 8 bases, 10 bases remained unmatched.

The rearrangement uses TRBV3-1 (or the pseudogene TRBV3-2) and TRBJ1-2; D is unresolved. The germline V and J ends were trimmed by 0 bases and 7 bases, with 12 bases remaining between them. Germline lookup yields CDR1 LGHDT and CDR2 YNNKEL (reference sequence). CDR3 length: 14 amino acids. The chain's CDR3 is CASSQEGSGSGYTF. The DNA of the CDR3 is TGTGCCAGCAGCCAAGAGGGTTCCGGGAGTGGCTACACCTTC.

V gene TRBV29-1 combines with J gene TRBJ1-1; 7 nucleotides line up with TRBD1. Germline CDR1 is SQVTM and CDR2 is ANQGSEA. V lost 5 bases, J lost 1 base, and 7 bases stayed unmatched. The CDR3 consists of 14 residues. The CDR3 bases are TGCAGCGTTTTAGGACAGGCAGAGAACACTGAAGCTTTCTTT. Encoded protein: CSVLGQAENTEAFF.